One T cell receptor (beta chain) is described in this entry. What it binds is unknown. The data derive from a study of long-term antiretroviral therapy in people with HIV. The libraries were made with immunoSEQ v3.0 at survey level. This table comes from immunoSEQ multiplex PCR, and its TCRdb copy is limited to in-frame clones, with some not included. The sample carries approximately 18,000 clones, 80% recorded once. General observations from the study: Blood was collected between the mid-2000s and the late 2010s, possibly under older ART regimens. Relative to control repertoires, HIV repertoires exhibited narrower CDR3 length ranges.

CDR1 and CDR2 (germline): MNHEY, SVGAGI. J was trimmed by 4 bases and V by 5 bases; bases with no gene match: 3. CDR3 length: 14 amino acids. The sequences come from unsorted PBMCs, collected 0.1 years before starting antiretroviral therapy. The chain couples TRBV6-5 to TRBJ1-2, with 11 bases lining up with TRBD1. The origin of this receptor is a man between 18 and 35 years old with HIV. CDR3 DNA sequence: TGTGCCAGCAGTCCCGGGACAGGGGGCTATGGCTACACCTTC. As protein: CASSPGTGGYGYTF.